The 23 T cell receptor beta chains presented below share a single source sample, sequenced in a study of T-cell reconstitution after alpha-beta-depleted transplantation in children. It was with unique molecular identifiers that the TCRbeta library was prepared. TCRdb redid the calling of the PCR reads with MiXCR, one entry per CDR3 protein. Of around 50,000 distinct CDR3 sequences listed, approximately 52% are singletons. This specimen consisted of peripheral blood, obtained before TCRalphabeta/CD19-depleted stem cell transplant. The source of these receptors is a boy under two years old with SCID, due to receive a stem cell transplant.

J is TRBJ2-4 and V is TRBV7-6; tentatively, D is TRBD1 (7 bases). Germline V gene sequence: CDR1 SGHVS, CDR2 FNYEAQ. The CDR3 runs to 15 residues. The germline V and J ends were trimmed by 5 bases and 6 bases, with 17 bases remaining between them. The CDR3 DNA reads TGTGCCAGCAGCCCCGACAGGGTCGGGGGAAACATTCAGTACTTC. Protein: CASSPDRVGGNIQYF.

This clonotype was recorded at least ten times. The chain carries TRBV3-1 and TRBJ2-5; D possibly uses TRBD1 or TRBD2 (6 bases each). Germline V gives CDR1 LGHDT, CDR2 YNNKEL (reference sequence). This CDR3 region has 15 residues. Trimming shortened V by 1 base and J by 5 bases, and 14 bases separated the two germline ends. Here the CDR3 reads CASSQGVGGDETQYF. Written as DNA, the CDR3 is TGTGCCAGCAGCCAAGGGGTCGGGGGCGATGAGACCCAGTACTTC.

This clonotype occurred once. This chain links TRBV12-3 or TRBV12-4 with TRBJ2-7; D gene unclear. CDR3 length: 15 amino acids. V gave up 4 bases and J gave up 2 bases, with 15 bases separating them. DNA of the CDR3: TGTGCCAGCAGTTCCGATAGGGAACCCACCTACGAGCAGTACTTC. This encodes CASSSDREPTYEQYF.

The chain links TRBV7-3 to TRBJ2-2; unclear D gene. The CDR3 is 14 amino acids. Germline CDR1 SGHTA, CDR2 FQGTGA. Trimming shortened V by 4 bases and J by 2 bases, and 8 bases separated the two germline ends. The CDR3 is CASSSSGNTGELFF. CDR3 DNA sequence: TGTGCCAGCAGCTCGTCAGGAAACACCGGGGAGCTGTTTTTT.

There are a few counts of this clonotype. DNA for the CDR3: TGTGCCAGCAGTCCGACAGGGAGGAAAGCTTTCTTT. Translating gives CASSPTGRKAFF. This sequence joins TRBV6-1 and TRBJ1-1, with 7 bases lining up with TRBD1. CDR1 and CDR2 (germline): MNHNS, SASEGT. The CDR3 is made up of 12 amino acids. The V segment lost 5 bases and the J segment 9 bases; nucleotides outside the gene matches: 6.

CDR3 DNA: TGCGCCAGCAGCATTGACGGAGGATTCGCCCCTCGGGGCGCTGAAGCTTTCTTT. Translated: CASSIDGGFAPRGAEAFF. V usage is TRBV5-1 and J usage is TRBJ1-1; D is possibly TRBD1 (5 bases). V lost 4 bases and J lost 6, with 28 bases in between. The length of the CDR3 is 18 residues. Germline CDR1 is SGHRS and CDR2 is YFSETQ.

V gene TRBV9 combines with J gene TRBJ2-1; D is unclear. CDR3 length: 13 amino acids. Germline assignment: CDR1 SGDLS and CDR2 YYNGEE. V lost 0 bases, J lost 6 bases, and 7 bases lay in between. The CDR3: CASSVGAPNEQFF. CDR3 nucleotide sequence: TGTGCCAGCAGCGTAGGGGCCCCCAATGAGCAGTTCTTC.

This chain links TRBV12-3 or TRBV12-4 with TRBJ1-5; the D gene is possibly TRBD1 (5 bases). The CDR3 covers 14 residues. V gave up 6 bases and J gave up 4 bases, with 13 bases separating them. For the CDR3, the DNA is TGTGCCAGCAGCACCTGGGGGTGGAATCAGCCCCAGCATTTT. Its protein product is CASSTWGWNQPQHF.

This rearrangement joins TRBV12-3 or TRBV12-4 to TRBJ1-2; D is possibly TRBD1 (5 bases). CDR3 size: 15 residues. With 1 base removed from V and 3 bases from J, the gap between germline ends came to 12 bases. The CDR3 DNA reads TGTGCCAGCAGTTTAGGGCAGGGAGGCGACTATGGCTACACCTTC. Its protein product is CASSLGQGGDYGYTF.

V is TRBV12-3 or TRBV12-4 and J is TRBJ2-3; TRBD2 aligns across 8 bases. CDR3 length: 15 amino acids. Trimming removed 1 base from V and 2 bases from J; junction bases left unmatched: 2. DNA of the CDR3: TGTGCCAGCAGTTTAGAGCGGGGGTCCACAGATACGCAGTATTTT. This encodes CASSLERGSTDTQYF.

The CDR3 DNA follows: TGCGCCAGCAGCCAAGAAGGAGTTGGGGGAGGAGAGACCCAGTACTTC. Protein product: CASSQEGVGGGETQYF. The chain joins TRBV4-1 to TRBJ2-5, with a possible D match to TRBD2 (6 bases). Between the trimmed V and J ends, which lost 0 bases and 4 bases, there was a span of 15 bases. The CDR3 has 16 residues. CDR1 and CDR2 from the germline V gene are MGHRA and YSYEKL.

There are a few counts of this clonotype. The chain employs TRBV20-1 and TRBJ1-5; 7 nucleotides align to TRBD1. V shed 5 bases and J 5 bases; nucleotides not matched to a gene: 9. Germline CDR1 DFQATT, CDR2 SNEGSKA (reference sequence). The CDR3 spans 14 residues. The DNA for the CDR3 is TGCAGTGCTCCCCAAGCCAGGGGGGATCAGCCCCAGCATTTT. This sequence encodes CSAPQARGDQPQHF.

This clonotype has just a few counts. The rearrangement uses TRBV12-3 or TRBV12-4 and TRBJ1-1; 7 nucleotides line up with TRBD1. Germline trimming cut 6 bases from V and 4 bases from J; bases unmatched to any gene: 2. The CDR3 length is 12 residues. The CDR3: CASRAGGTEAFF. Here the CDR3 DNA reads TGTGCCAGCAGAGCAGGGGGCACTGAAGCTTTCTTT.

The chain links TRBV6-1 to TRBJ2-1, with 10 bases fitting TRBD2. Germline V gene lookup returns CDR1 MNHNS and CDR2 SASEGT. The ends lost 6 bases at V and 0 bases at J; junction bases unmatched: 11. This CDR3 is built from 18 residues. The CDR3: CASRGAGGDLSSYNEQFF. The CDR3 region has the DNA TGTGCCAGCAGAGGAGCGGGGGGGGATTTAAGCTCCTACAATGAGCAGTTCTTC.

This clonotype occurred a few times. The chain joins TRBV10-2 to TRBJ2-3, with D unresolved. The CDR3 is 15 residues long. V was pared by 6 bases and J by 0 bases, with 13 bases between. Germline V gives CDR1 WSHSY, CDR2 SAAADI. The CDR3: CASRGRVRSTDTQYF. The CDR3 DNA sequence: TGCGCCAGCAGGGGCCGGGTGCGGAGCACAGATACGCAGTATTTT.

The rearrangement uses TRBV29-1 and TRBJ1-2; D ambiguous. Germline assignment: CDR1 SQVTM and CDR2 ANQGSEA. V shed 5 bases and J shed 4 bases, with 8 bases lying between them. This CDR3 comprises 11 residues. For the CDR3, the DNA is TGCAGCGTTCCCGACGGCTATGGCTACACCTTC. Translating it yields CSVPDGYGYTF.

J is TRBJ2-7 and V is TRBV12-3 or TRBV12-4, with 8 positions matching TRBD2. The junction had 4 bases not matched to a gene; V was cut back by 4 bases and J by 2 bases. CDR3 length equals 14 residues. DNA for the CDR3: TGTGCCAGCAGTTCTAGCGGGCCTACCTACGAGCAGTACTTC. It codes for CASSSSGPTYEQYF.

Judged by abundance, this clonotype is medium-sized. This chain links TRBV6-5 with TRBJ1-2; TRBD1 matches at 9 bases. The CDR3 has 15 amino acids. J lost 4 bases, V lost 8 bases, and 11 bases had no gene match. Germline lookup yields CDR1 MNHEY and CDR2 SVGAGI. The CDR3: CASELHRDRAYGYTF. The CDR3 DNA follows: TGTGCCAGCGAATTGCACCGGGACAGGGCCTATGGCTACACCTTC.

CDR3 region: CASSLRGTGSYNEQFF. CDR3 bases: TGTGCCAGCAGCCTCCGGGGGACGGGGTCCTACAATGAGCAGTTCTTC. The V call is TRBV7-2, the J call TRBJ2-1; tentatively, D is TRBD2 (6 bases). V was clipped by 5 bases and J by 1 base, with 15 bases between them. This CDR3 is 16 amino acids long. CDR1 and CDR2 from the germline V gene are SGHTA and FQGNSA.

This clonotype occurred a few times. The chain uses TRBV5-1 and TRBJ1-5; D not resolved. Trimming removed 1 base from V and 7 bases from J, with 9 bases in between. The CDR3 extends over 13 amino acids. Germline assignment: CDR1 SGHRS and CDR2 YFSETQ. CDR3 residues: CASSLLGPQPQHF. DNA for the CDR3: TGCGCCAGCAGCTTGTTGGGCCCCCAGCCCCAGCATTTT.

This rearrangement joins TRBV20-1 to TRBJ2-3; the match to TRBD2 covers 8 bases. This CDR3 contains 16 residues. Unmatched junction bases numbered 15, after V lost 5 bases and J lost 5 bases. In germline, CDR1 is DFQATT, CDR2 SNEGSKA (reference sequence). CDR3 DNA: TGCAGTGCTGAGGTCCCGGGACTAGGGCTATTAGATACGCAGTATTTT. Its protein product is CSAEVPGLGLLDTQYF.

This clonotype was counted only a few times. This chain connects TRBV6-6 to TRBJ2-7; maybe TRBD2 (5 bases). Germline CDR1 and CDR2: MNHNY and SVGAGI (reference sequence). Trimming cost V 0 bases and J 7 bases, with 10 bases left between them. This CDR3 has 13 residues. DNA for the CDR3: TGTGCCAGCAGTTACTCGAGCTGGGAGGAGCAGTACTTC. Residues: CASSYSSWEEQYF.

V usage is TRBV20-1 and J usage is TRBJ2-1; TRBD1 is a possible D gene (5 bases). The CDR3 has 11 amino acids. CDR1 DFQATT and CDR2 SNEGSKA come from the germline V gene (reference sequence). Trimming cost V 7 bases and J 4 bases, with 8 bases left between them. CDR3 sequence (DNA): TGCAGTGTGACAGCTTACAATGAGCAGTTCTTC. Protein product: CSVTAYNEQFF.